The clone carrying this T cell receptor beta chain was observed a handful of times. As yet, its antigen is unknown. They isolated at least 6.5 million PBMCs from each sample. This specimen belongs to a study of blood T cells in healthy people across ages. Whole-study results and caveats: No one knew whether donors had CMV, which possibly confounded expanded clonotype changes.

Sample-barcoded 5' priming and a J-beta primer mix drove a second PCR of about 6 to 12 cycles. A template-switch adaptor containing 12 random nucleotides labeled each cDNA molecule. TCRdb processed the 5' RACE reads anew with MiXCR; each CDR3 protein has one entry. Among some 710,000 distinct CDR3 sequences, about half were seen once, and the ten largest hold 15% to 20%. Sequencing was carried out using blood. This TCR was sampled from a man of 80 years or more in good health.

In DNA, the CDR3 is TGTGCCAGCTTCGGGACAGATACCTCCTACGAGCAGTACTTC. Translated: CASFGTDTSYEQYF. V usage is TRBV28 and J usage is TRBJ2-7; TRBD1 matches at 7 bases. Germline values: CDR1 MDHEN, CDR2 SYDVKM. After removal of 8 bases from V and 0 bases from J, the junction contained 7 bases not matched to a gene. The CDR3 spans 14 residues.